This T cell receptor beta chain was documented in a study of blood T cell repertoires in COVID-19. Sequencing was performed with immunoSEQ multiplex PCR; in TCRdb, only in-frame clones are kept and a portion is missing. The sample includes tens of thousands of clones, 80% to 90% of them seen just once. With 7 bases clipped from V and 0 bases from J, the junction kept 8 bases outside the gene matches. CDR3 length: 15 amino acids. Germline CDR1 and CDR2: SGHRS and YFSETQ. Individuals aged about 18 to 90 years were recruited from about two dozen US areas. Sequencing used PBMCs or T cells enriched from blood (not recorded which). The TCR originated in a woman aged 45-65 years with acute COVID-19. The rearrangement uses TRBV5-1 and TRBJ2-3, with 7 bases aligning to TRBD2. The DNA for the CDR3 is TGCGCCAGCTCTGGGCTAGCGGCGAGCACAGATACGCAGTATTTT. Its translation: CASSGLAASTDTQYF.